This TCR beta chain was identified during a study of CD8 T cells in Susac syndrome. The authors carried out high-throughput sequencing of TCR beta. They applied it to CD8+ and CD4+ T cells obtained from blood. Bulk CD8+ and CD4+ cells came from magnetic negative isolation; CD8+ TEMRA by FACS. With random hexamers, reverse transcription was performed on roughly 0.5 to 1 ug of RNA. By means of immunoSEQ multiplex PCR, TCR beta CDR3 spanning 54 Vbeta and 13 Jbeta underwent amplification. TCRdb reanalysed the immunoSEQ multiplex PCR reads using MiXCR and keeps one entry per CDR3 protein. The table shows 150,000 to 200,000 distinct CDR3 sequences, with 85% to 95% occurring only once. This receptor was obtained from a human donor in good health. Input material: CD4+ T cells from PBMCs.

The CDR3 loop is CASSLVQGSDTQYF. The CDR3 region has the DNA TGCGCCAGCAGCTTGGTCCAGGGGTCAGATACGCAGTATTTT. The rearrangement joins TRBV5-1 to TRBJ2-3; the D gene is possibly TRBD1 (6 bases). Germline V gives CDR1 SGHRS, CDR2 YFSETQ. Trimming removed 0 bases at V and 4 bases at J, with 9 bases between. This CDR3 is built from 14 residues.